The clone carrying this T cell receptor (beta chain) was seen more than once but under ten times. The data belong to a study of blood T cell repertoires in COVID-19. The CDR3 extends over 13 amino acids. V was shortened by 0 bases and J by 7 bases, with 9 bases between the two germline ends. CDR1 KGHDR and CDR2 SFDVKD come from the germline V gene. Using immunoSEQ multiplex PCR, the repertoire was profiled, and TCRdb retains in-frame clones only, with some absent. The data hold about 88,000 clones, with 90% observed a single time. The chain employs TRBV24-1 and TRBJ2-7; maybe TRBD2 (5 bases). This sequence originates from a man aged 18 to 29 with COVID-19, enrolled during active disease. Sequencing input: peripheral blood. CDR3: CATSDLEGWEQYF. Written as DNA, the CDR3 is TGTGCCACCAGTGATTTGGAGGGATGGGAGCAGTACTTC.